The rows below give T cell receptor beta chains drawn from one sample of a study of graft-versus-host responses after intestinal transplantation. Some clones are missing from TCRdb's copy, which holds only in-frame ones; the method was immunoSEQ multiplex PCR. The sample yields about 2,500 clones, approximately 30% seen once. Sequenced here: alloreactive CD4+ T cells from a mixed lymphocyte reaction culture, sampled before transplantation. These receptors all stem from a human patient who was an organ donor for intestinal transplantation. The CDR3 runs from the conserved cysteine through the conserved F or W. A D gene is named only where the DNA matches it firmly. Expanded clones get a size class; other rows say once, few or many, or leave the size out.

CDR3aa,CDR3nt,d_gene,j_gene,v_gene,abundance
CASRFCIATTARNTIYF,TGTGCCAGCAGGTTTTGCATAGCTACAACCGCACGAAACACCATATATTTT,.,TRBJ1-3,TRBV21-1,.
CASSPNSAADIRWHF,TGTGCCAGCAGTCCCAACAGTGCCGCAGATATTAGGTGGCATTTT,.,TRBJ1-5,TRBV6-1,.
CASSQDGRGETQYF,TGCGCCAGCAGCCAAGATGGCAGGGGGGAGACCCAGTACTTC,TRBD1,TRBJ2-5,TRBV5-5,.
CASSPQGGDQPQHF,TGTGCCAGCTCACCACAGGGGGGGGATCAGCCCCAGCATTTT,.,TRBJ1-5,TRBV18,.
CASSFTLAGQETQYF,TGCGCCAGCAGCTTCACACTAGCGGGACAAGAGACCCAGTACTTC,TRBD2,TRBJ2-5,TRBV5-1,few
CASSPLRLAGGDEQFF,TGTGCCAGTAGTCCACTCCGGCTAGCGGGAGGGGATGAGCAGTTCTTC,TRBD2,TRBJ2-1,TRBV19,.
CSVRTSGRGYQETQYF,TGCAGCGTTAGGACTAGCGGGAGGGGTTACCAAGAGACCCAGTACTTC,TRBD2,TRBJ2-5,TRBV29-1,medium-sized
CASSGPGPETQYF,TGTGCCAGCAGCGGCCCGGGTCCAGAGACCCAGTACTTC,.,TRBJ2-5,TRBV5-4,few
CASSRGPYEQYF,TGTGCCAGCAGCAGGGGCCCCTACGAGCAGTACTTC,.,TRBJ2-7,TRBV6-5,large
CASRWTGDTEAFF,TGTGCCAGTAGATGGACAGGGGACACTGAAGCTTTCTTT,TRBD1,TRBJ1-1,TRBV19,medium-sized
CASSPAGGQGSSGANVLTF,TGCGCCAGCAGCCCAGCTGGGGGACAGGGTTCGTCCGGGGCCAACGTCCTGACTTTC,TRBD1,TRBJ2-6,TRBV5-1,.
CASSRGQGALAEAFF,TGTGCCAGCAGCCGCGGACAGGGGGCGTTGGCTGAAGCTTTCTTT,TRBD1,TRBJ1-1,TRBV6-6,few
CASSPNGQLEETQYF,TGTGCCAGCTCACCAAATGGACAGCTTGAAGAGACCCAGTACTTC,.,TRBJ2-5,TRBV18,once
CASSRGDTIYF,TGTGCCAGCAGTAGAGGTGACACCATATATTTT,.,TRBJ1-3,TRBV6-6,.
CASSRVGQGVYGYTF,TGTGCCAGCAGCCGGGTTGGACAGGGAGTTTATGGCTACACCTTC,TRBD1,TRBJ1-2,TRBV7-9,large
CASSSGLAGETQYF,TGTGCCAGCAGCTCGGGACTAGCGGGCGAGACCCAGTACTTC,TRBD2,TRBJ2-5,TRBV5-4,.
CASSLALGLATGELFF,TGTGCCAGCAGTTTGGCCCTAGGTCTAGCCACCGGGGAGCTGTTTTTT,.,TRBJ2-2,TRBV28,once
CASNYGNTEAFF,TGTGCCAGCAATTACGGGAACACTGAAGCTTTCTTT,.,TRBJ1-1,TRBV2,.
CASSYRRGMNTEAFF,TGTGCCAGCAGTTACCGTCGGGGGATGAACACTGAAGCTTTCTTT,.,TRBJ1-1,TRBV6-5,.
CASSQFLAGANSPLHF,TGTGCCAGCAGCCAATTCCTGGCGGGGGCAAATTCACCCCTCCACTTT,.,TRBJ1-6,TRBV16,.
CASKEGQSGGQPQHF,TGCGCCAGCAAAGAAGGACAGTCGGGGGGACAGCCCCAGCATTTT,.,TRBJ1-5,TRBV5-1,few
CASSQARSSGSTYEQYF,TGTGCCAGCAGCCAAGCCAGGTCTAGCGGGTCCACCTACGAGCAGTACTTC,TRBD2,TRBJ2-7,TRBV4-2,few
CATSREGGLDAEAFF,TGTGCCACCAGCAGAGAGGGGGGATTAGACGCTGAAGCTTTCTTT,.,TRBJ1-1,TRBV15,large
CASSEQGPSYNEQFF,TGTGCCAGCAGTGAACAGGGTCCCTCCTACAATGAGCAGTTCTTC,.,TRBJ2-1,TRBV6-8,.
CASSSPGAKGVSYEQYF,TGTGCCAGCAGCTCCCCCGGAGCAAAAGGTGTATCCTACGAGCAGTACTTC,.,TRBJ2-7,TRBV28,few
CASSLVPSWTVMDEQYF,TGCGCCAGCAGCTTGGTCCCGTCCTGGACAGTAATGGACGAGCAGTACTTC,.,TRBJ2-7,TRBV5-1,few
CASSFLLAGFSYEQYF,TGTGCCAGCAGCTTCCTATTAGCGGGTTTTTCCTACGAGCAGTACTTC,TRBD2,TRBJ2-7,TRBV7-6,.
CASSLTGHGQYF,TGCGCCAGCAGCCTTACCGGTCACGGGCAGTACTTC,.,TRBJ2-7,TRBV5-1,.